Presented here are 23 T cell receptor beta chains from one specimen sequenced in a study of blood T cell repertoires in COVID-19. TCRdb's table, derived via immunoSEQ multiplex PCR, lists solely in-frame clones and lacks some. The sample contains 320,000 or so clones, about 85% of which appear only once. The sequenced sample was PBMCs or T cells enriched from blood (not recorded which). The receptors stem from a woman younger than 45 who had been exposed to COVID-19.

The rearrangement uses TRBV6-5 and TRBJ2-5; TRBD1 is a possible D gene (6 bases). Germline V gene lookup returns CDR1 MNHEY and CDR2 SVGAGI. There are 16 residues in the CDR3. Trimming took 2 bases from V and 2 from J, leaving 15 bases between them. CDR3 residues: CASSYRVGQGQETQYF. The DNA of the CDR3 is TGTGCCAGCAGTTACAGAGTGGGTCAGGGGCAAGAGACCCAGTACTTC.

The chain employs TRBV7-2 and TRBJ1-2, with unresolved D. This CDR3 is built from 14 residues. Germline CDR1 and CDR2: SGHTA and FQGNSA. V gave up 0 bases and J gave up 2 bases, with 7 bases separating them. CDR3 loop: CASSLAQVNYGYTF. CDR3 nucleotides: TGTGCCAGCAGCTTAGCCCAGGTGAACTATGGCTACACCTTC.

This clone was seen more than once but under ten times. J is TRBJ1-4 and V is TRBV19; 9 bases align to TRBD1. From germline, CDR1 is LNHDA and CDR2 SQIVND (reference sequence). CDR3 length equals 17 residues. V was clipped by 4 bases and J by 0 bases; unmatched bases: 6. DNA for the CDR3: TGTGCCAGTAGTACCTGGACAGGGGTGGCAACTAATGAAAAACTGTTTTTT. This encodes CASSTWTGVATNEKLFF. The variable domain in full, completed from reference TRBV19 and TRBJ1-4, reads DGGITQSPKYLFRKEGQNVTLSCEQNLNHDAMYWYRQDPGQGLRLIYYSQIVNDFQKGDIAEGYSVSREKKESFPLTVTSAQKNPTAFYLCASSTWTGVATNEKLFFGSGTQLSVL.

This clone was recorded once. CDR3 nucleotide sequence: TGTGCCAGCAGTCTCCTAGACAGGCGAGCTTTCTTT. Residues: CASSLLDRRAFF. The chain employs TRBV11-2 and TRBJ1-1, with D tentatively TRBD1 (6 bases). Trimming left V 6 bases short and J 10 bases short, with 15 bases between. CDR3 length equals 12 residues. Germline CDR1 SGHAT, CDR2 FQNNGV.

J is TRBJ2-5 and V is TRBV5-1; 11 positions match TRBD2. This CDR3 has 15 residues. Germline lookup yields CDR1 SGHRS and CDR2 YFSETQ. The J segment lost 4 bases and the V segment lost 6 bases, leaving 8 bases of the junction unmatched. For the CDR3, the DNA is TGCGCCAGCAATCCCTATAGCGGGAGGGGAGAGACCCAGTACTTC. Translation gives CASNPYSGRGETQYF. Full variable domain (outside the CDR3, taken from reference TRBV5-1 and TRBJ2-5): KAGVTQTPRYLIKTRGQQVTLSCSPISGHRSVSWYQQTPGQGLQFLFEYFSETQRNKGNFPGRFSGRQFSNSRSEMNVSTLELGDSALYLCASNPYSGRGETQYFGPGTRLLVL.

The J gene is TRBJ2-2, the V gene TRBV7-3; 10 bases map to TRBD1. The CDR3 consists of 17 residues. V lost 4 bases, J lost 5 bases, and 10 bases stayed unmatched. The germline gives CDR1 SGHTA, CDR2 FQGTGA. The CDR3 protein is CASSSSLDRGETGELFF. The CDR3, as DNA: TGTGCCAGCAGCTCCTCCTTGGACAGGGGGGAAACCGGGGAGCTGTTTTTT.

In this sample, this clone turned up a few times. J is TRBJ1-3 and V is TRBV30, with a possible D match to TRBD1 (6 bases). There are 15 residues in the CDR3. V was trimmed by 1 base and J by 4 bases, leaving 14 bases between them. Germline values: CDR1 GTSNPN, CDR2 SVGIG (reference sequence). CDR3 nucleotides: TGTGCCTGGAGTGCCCAGACAGGAGCCGGAAACACCATATATTTT. Encoded protein: CAWSAQTGAGNTIYF. Based on the CDR3 plus reference TRBV30 and TRBJ1-3, the full variable domain is SQTIHQWPATLVQPVGSPLSLECTVEGTSNPNLYWYRQAAGRGLQLLFYSVGIGQISSEVPQNLSASRPQDRQFILSSKKLLLSDSGFYLCAWSAQTGAGNTIYFGEGSWLTVV.

Regarding this clone: The sample carries other DNA sequences with the same CDR3. The chain employs TRBV27 and TRBJ2-3, with 9 bases that match TRBD2. Germline V gene lookup returns CDR1 MNHEY and CDR2 SMNVEV (reference sequence). This CDR3 has 16 residues. Losses at the gene ends were 1 base for V and 6 bases for J; bases not matched to a gene: 8. CDR3 protein: CASSLYAGGPGDTQYF. DNA for the CDR3: TGTGCCAGCAGTTTATACGCGGGGGGGCCGGGGGATACGCAGTATTTT.

Here the CDR3 DNA reads TGTGCCAGCAGCGGGCCACCCCGGGAAAAACTGTTTTTT. Translated: CASSGPPREKLFF. The chain combines TRBV6-2 or TRBV6-3 with TRBJ1-4; D gene ambiguous. The CDR3 loop spans 13 amino acids. Per the germline V gene, CDR1 is MNHEY and CDR2 is SVGEGT. Trimming shortened V by 6 bases and J by 8 bases, and 13 bases separated the two germline ends.

As regards this clone: This same CDR3 is encoded by further DNA sequences in the sample. V and J are TRBV28 and TRBJ1-4; 7 nucleotides match TRBD1. The germline CDR1 and CDR2 sequences are MDHEN and SYDVKM. Losses at the gene ends were 5 bases for V and 6 bases for J; bases not matched to a gene: 6. The CDR3 runs 14 residues. Written as DNA, the CDR3 is TGTGCCAGCAGTCTTAGGGGGCTTGATGAAAAACTGTTTTTT. It yields the protein CASSLRGLDEKLFF.

This clone was seen a handful of times. The gene calls are TRBV5-6 and TRBJ2-1; 8 nucleotides match TRBD1. J was trimmed by 5 bases and V by 5 bases; bases with no gene match: 9. CDR3 length: 15 amino acids. Germline V gene sequence: CDR1 SGHDT, CDR2 YYEEEE. The CDR3 DNA reads TGTGCCAGCAGGCGACAGGGGAGTACCCACAATGAGCAGTTCTTC. As protein: CASRRQGSTHNEQFF.

This clone occurred once. The chain employs TRBV7-9 and TRBJ2-2, with a weak D call TRBD2 (5 bases). This CDR3 spans 15 amino acids. Looked up from germline, CDR1 is SEHNR and CDR2 is FQNEAQ (reference sequence). Trimming took off 2 bases at V and 4 bases at J, with 11 bases between the two ends. CDR3 sequence: CASSLTRTATGELFF. CDR3 DNA: TGTGCCAGCAGCTTAACTAGGACTGCCACCGGGGAGCTGTTTTTT.

The chain recombines TRBV2 with TRBJ1-1, with 7 positions matching TRBD1. J lost 4 bases, V lost 3 bases, and 5 bases had no gene match. CDR1 is SNHLY, CDR2 FYNNEI, per germline. This CDR3 is built from 14 residues. This CDR3 reads CASSDRDSFTEAFF. The CDR3 region has the DNA TGTGCCAGCAGTGATAGGGACAGCTTCACTGAAGCTTTCTTT.

The chain recombines TRBV19 with TRBJ2-7; 7 bases are a match to TRBD2. This CDR3 has 14 amino acids. The germline V gene has CDR1 LNHDA and CDR2 SQIVND (reference sequence). V shed 6 bases, J shed 2 bases, and the junction held 7 bases outside the gene matches. The CDR3 coding sequence is TGTGCCAGTAGCCCGAGCGGGGCACCCTACGAGCAGTACTTC. It encodes CASSPSGAPYEQYF.

The chain joins TRBV12-3 or TRBV12-4 to TRBJ2-7; tentative D call: TRBD1 (6 bases). V was trimmed by 6 bases and J by 7 bases, leaving 10 bases between them. CDR3 length: 11 residues. CDR3 coding DNA: TGTGCCAGCAGCCAGCAGGGGGAGCAGTACTTC. Amino acids: CASSQQGEQYF.

This chain uses TRBV10-3 with TRBJ1-1, with D possibly TRBD1 on 5 matching bases. Trimming removed 2 bases at V and 7 bases at J, with 14 bases between. The germline V gene has CDR1 ENHRY and CDR2 SYGVKD. The CDR3 has 14 amino acids. The DNA of the CDR3 is TGTGCCATCAGTGAGAAGGGTGGGGCAGATGAAGCTTTCTTT. It translates to CAISEKGGADEAFF.

This clone came up once. The genes are TRBV10-3 and TRBJ2-7; D is perhaps TRBD2 (5 bases). The V end lost 3 bases, the J end lost 7 bases, and 19 bases lay between the germline ends. CDR3 length: 15 amino acids. CDR1 is ENHRY and CDR2 is SYGVKD in the germline V gene. The CDR3 sequence is CAISEGDPKTGEQYF. CDR3 in DNA: TGTGCCATCAGTGAAGGCGATCCAAAGACGGGGGAGCAGTACTTC.

The rearrangement joins TRBV11-2 to TRBJ2-3; a weak D match, TRBD1 (6 bases). The V end lost 5 bases, the J end lost 0 bases, and 9 bases lay between the germline ends. Germline V gene sequence: CDR1 SGHAT, CDR2 FQNNGV. The CDR3 sequence is 14 residues long. Here the CDR3 reads CASSPGQSTDTQYF. CDR3 sequence (DNA): TGTGCCAGCAGCCCGGGACAAAGCACAGATACGCAGTATTTT.

The chain employs TRBV13 and TRBJ2-1; no reliable D call. The CDR3 loop spans 14 amino acids. Deletions cut 2 bases from V and 0 bases from J, with 5 bases between. Germline assignment: CDR1 PRHDT and CDR2 FYEKMQ (reference sequence). The CDR3 DNA reads as TGTGCCAGCAGCTTACTTAGCTCCTACAATGAGCAGTTCTTC. It specifies CASSLLSSYNEQFF.

The gene calls are TRBV28 and TRBJ1-2; weak D call: TRBD1 (6 bases). The length of the CDR3 is 14 residues. Germline V gene lookup returns CDR1 MDHEN and CDR2 SYDVKM. V was clipped by 6 bases and J by 1 base, with 12 bases between them. The CDR3 loop reads CASRGSDSNYGYTF. The DNA for the CDR3 is TGTGCCAGCAGGGGGTCGGACAGTAACTATGGCTACACCTTC.

The chain has TRBV6-6 and TRBJ2-5, with TRBD2 as a possible D gene (6 bases). The CDR3 sequence is 14 residues long. Trimming removed 6 bases from V and 7 bases from J, with 18 bases in between. The V gene's germline CDR1 is MNHNY and CDR2 SVGAGI (reference sequence). The CDR3 DNA follows: TGTGCCAGCAGATGGGACTCCCGAACGCGGACCCAGTACTTC. This gives the protein CASRWDSRTRTQYF.

V and J are TRBV28 and TRBJ1-6; weak D call: TRBD1 (6 bases). This CDR3 spans 16 amino acids. Trimming took off 5 bases at V and 11 bases at J, with 22 bases between the two ends. Germline V CDR1 and CDR2: MDHEN, SYDVKM. The CDR3 nucleotides are TGTGCCAGCAGTACGCCGGGGCAGGGGAGAGAAACACCCCTCCACTTT. Translated, it gives CASSTPGQGRETPLHF.

The chain employs TRBV4-3 and TRBJ2-1; 7 positions agree with TRBD2. This CDR3 is built from 16 residues. In germline, CDR1 is LGHNA, CDR2 YSLEER. V dropped 0 bases and J dropped 8; count of bases not matched to a gene: 10. CDR3 coding DNA: TGCGCCAGCAGCCAAGATATGAGGGGTGGGAGGGATGAGCAGTTCTTC. It encodes CASSQDMRGGRDEQFF.